This T cell receptor beta chain was identified in a study of blood T cell repertoires in COVID-19. Background on the study: Some COVID-19 samples were acute and others convalescent; all came from the United States, Italy and Spain.

Germline lookup yields CDR1 SGHNT and CDR2 YYREEE (reference sequence). The ends lost 0 bases at V and 4 bases at J; junction bases unmatched: 7. This CDR3 region has 17 residues. Clinical history as reported by participants underpinned cohort assignment. This table comes from immunoSEQ multiplex PCR, and its TCRdb copy is limited to in-frame clones, with some not included. The sample has 300,000 to 450,000 clones; less than 90% are singletons. The material sequenced was PBMCs or T cells enriched from blood (not recorded which). The gene calls are TRBV5-4 and TRBJ2-7; 13 bases are a match to TRBD2. This clonotype was obtained from a woman younger than 45 who had recovered from COVID-19. The DNA for the CDR3 is TGTGCCAGCAGCTTGGCCGGGGGACTAGCGGGGTTTTACGAGCAGTACTTC. Its protein product is CASSLAGGLAGFYEQYF.